This TCR beta chain was documented in a study of CD8+ T cells in alopecia areata. Trimming removed 5 bases at V and 1 base at J, with 15 bases between. Looked up from germline, CDR1 is SEHNR and CDR2 is FQNEAQ (reference sequence). This CDR3 has 15 amino acids. Extracted RNA was reverse transcribed into cDNA, the sequencing template. TCRdb's copy holds only in-frame clones and misses some; the assay was immunoSEQ multiplex PCR. This table has 150,000 or so clones, 87% appearing once. Study observations and caveats: Scalp sample data also include resident alphabeta T cells from normal skin.

Worth noting for this clone: The antigen remains undetermined.

Sequences were derived from CD8+ T cells sorted from blood, sampled at week 0. The TCR comes from a human donor with alopecia areata. V usage is TRBV7-9 and J usage is TRBJ2-7; perhaps TRBD1 as D (6 bases). The CDR3 coding sequence is TGTGCCAGCAGCACCACAGGGCAGGGATCCTACGAGCAGTACTTC. Translated: CASSTTGQGSYEQYF.